These 17 T cell receptor beta chains originate from one sample sequenced in a study of T cell repertoires in cytomegalovirus infection. TCRdb analysed the reads with MiXCR anew, one entry per CDR3 protein. The table has 250,000 or so distinct CDR3 sequences, 17% seen once; the top ten hold less than 60%. Input material: CD8+ T cells from PBMCs. All receptors derive from a human donor in good health (CMV status not recorded). Some clones in this sample may be carry-over from other donors' samples.

This clonotype was detected a few times. The gene calls are TRBV11-1 and TRBJ1-5, with 9 bases identical to TRBD1. The CDR3 spans 17 residues. Trimming removed 4 bases from V and 1 base from J; junction bases left unmatched: 8. The V gene's germline CDR1 is SGHAT and CDR2 FQDESV (reference sequence). The CDR3: CASSSKPDRGSNQPQHF. In nucleotides, the CDR3 is TGTGCCAGCAGCTCGAAACCGGACAGGGGAAGCAATCAGCCCCAGCATTTT.

This clonotype was counted ten times or more. V is TRBV12-3 or TRBV12-4 and J is TRBJ1-4; D unclear. The ends were cut back, 3 bases at V and 5 bases at J, with 7 bases in the middle. The CDR3 covers 13 residues. CDR3 coding DNA: TGTGCCAGCAGTTTCGGCGGCAATGAAAAACTGTTTTTT. This sequence encodes CASSFGGNEKLFF.

This rearrangement joins TRBV6-2 or TRBV6-3 to TRBJ2-3; D is ambiguous. The CDR3 runs to 17 residues. The ends were cut back, 2 bases at V and 0 bases at J, with 15 bases in the middle. Germline lookup yields CDR1 MNHEY and CDR2 SVGEGT. As DNA, the CDR3 is TGTGCCAGCAGTTACGGTCTTTCCCGTTCTAGCACAGATACGCAGTATTTT. Its translation is CASSYGLSRSSTDTQYF.

V and J are TRBV11-2 and TRBJ2-3, with TRBD2 as a possible D gene (5 bases). The CDR3 sequence is 14 residues long. Trimming left V 1 base short and J 2 bases short, with 7 bases between. Germline-derived CDR1 and CDR2 are SGHAT and FQNNGV. CDR3 bases: TGTGCCAGCAGCTTAGTCCGGGACACAGATACGCAGTATTTT. Translation: CASSLVRDTDTQYF.

Many counts were recorded for this clonotype. The chain is built from TRBV6-4 and TRBJ2-1, with 10 bases aligning to TRBD2. After removal of 5 bases from V and 0 bases from J, the junction contained 1 base not matched to a gene. Germline values: CDR1 MRHNA, CDR2 SNTAGT. This CDR3 region has 15 residues. The DNA for the CDR3 is TGTGCCAGCAGTTCTAGCGGGGGCTCCTACAATGAGCAGTTCTTC. Amino acids: CASSSSGGSYNEQFF.

This clonotype turned up a few times. The rearrangement joins TRBV7-6 to TRBJ1-2, with TRBD1 matching over 7 bases. V shed 4 bases, J shed 4 bases, and the junction held 12 bases outside the gene matches. The CDR3 is 16 residues long. Germline V gene data show CDR1 as SGHVS and CDR2 as FNYEAQ. CDR3: CASSSSPGQSFYGYTF. The CDR3 nucleotides read TGTGCCAGCAGCTCTTCACCGGGACAGAGTTTCTATGGCTACACCTTC.

This chain links TRBV9 with TRBJ2-2; no definite D call. Germline assignment: CDR1 SGDLS and CDR2 YYNGEE. Trimming removed 1 base from V and 4 bases from J, with 11 bases in between. The CDR3 is 15 amino acids. The CDR3 sequence: CASSVPGGITGELFF. The CDR3 DNA sequence: TGTGCCAGCAGCGTACCAGGTGGAATCACCGGGGAGCTGTTTTTT.

This clonotype has a count of ten or more. The V call is TRBV7-6, the J call TRBJ2-3, with TRBD1 as a possible D gene (6 bases). Germline V CDR1 and CDR2: SGHVS, FNYEAQ. The CDR3 consists of 15 residues. Between the trimmed V and J ends, which lost 8 bases and 3 bases, there was a span of 18 bases. CDR3 sequence: CASSFPGDETDTQYF. As DNA, the CDR3 is TGTGCCAGCTCCTTTCCAGGGGATGAGACAGATACGCAGTATTTT.

This clonotype was detected ten times or more. The chain links TRBV4-2 to TRBJ2-7; 10 bases map to TRBD1. Unmatched junction bases numbered 7, after V lost 1 base and J lost 1 base. CDR3 size: 17 residues. CDR1 is LGHNA and CDR2 is YNFKEQ in the germline V gene. CDR3 DNA sequence: TGTGCCAGCAGCCAAGTCGGGGGACAGGGGACTTCCTACGAGCAGTACTTC. It is translated as CASSQVGGQGTSYEQYF.

The gene calls are TRBV19 and TRBJ1-1, with 7 bases identical to TRBD1. Germline V gives CDR1 LNHDA, CDR2 SQIVND (reference sequence). J was trimmed by 3 bases and V by 6 bases; bases with no gene match: 7. The CDR3 is 14 residues long. The CDR3, as DNA: TGTGCCAGTAGCAAGGAGGGGGCGGACACTGAAGCTTTCTTT. The encoded protein is CASSKEGADTEAFF.

In this sample, this clonotype turned up a few times. DNA for the CDR3: TGTGCCAGCAGCTCCCATGACAGGGGAAACACCGGGGAGCTGTTTTTT. It yields the protein CASSSHDRGNTGELFF. The chain links TRBV5-5 to TRBJ2-2; 8 positions agree with TRBD1. The V gene's germline CDR1 is SGHKS and CDR2 YYEKEE (reference sequence). V shed 3 bases and J 2 bases; nucleotides not matched to a gene: 6. The CDR3 totals 16 residues.

The V and J genes are TRBV6-6 and TRBJ2-6; D gene ambiguous. The germline gives CDR1 MNHNY, CDR2 SVGAGI (reference sequence). The CDR3 runs to 16 residues. Trimming stripped 6 bases from V and 4 bases from J, with 16 bases between. CDR3 sequence (DNA): TGTGCCAGCAGCGCCTGGTCCTCATTGGGGGCCAACGTCCTGACTTTC. It yields the protein CASSAWSSLGANVLTF.

The chain has TRBV2 and TRBJ2-1; 7 bases line up with TRBD1. CDR1 is SNHLY and CDR2 is FYNNEI in the germline V gene. V gave up 9 bases and J gave up 6 bases; unmatched junction bases: 5. CDR3 size: 12 residues. In DNA form, the CDR3 reads TGTGCCAGTATGACAGGGCCCAATGAGCAGTTCTTC. It encodes CASMTGPNEQFF.

The rearrangement joins TRBV7-9 to TRBJ2-1; 10 positions match TRBD1. Germline CDR1 is SEHNR and CDR2 is FQNEAQ (reference sequence). The CDR3 contains 16 residues. V dropped 4 bases and J dropped 5; count of bases not matched to a gene: 8. CDR3 coding DNA: TGTGCCAGCAGCTCGACAGGGACAGGGGTAAACAATGAGCAGTTCTTC. Translation gives CASSSTGTGVNNEQFF.

By sample fraction, this clonotype is medium-sized. The genes are TRBV7-8 and TRBJ1-1; a possible D gene is TRBD1 (5 bases). Germline loops: CDR1 SGHVS, CDR2 FQNEAQ. This CDR3 spans 14 amino acids. The V and J ends lost 5 bases and 4 bases respectively, with 14 bases between them. The chain's CDR3 is CASSREAGFTEAFF. Here the CDR3 DNA reads TGTGCCAGCAGCCGGGAGGCAGGGTTCACTGAAGCTTTCTTT.

This chain uses TRBV5-1 with TRBJ1-2; no definite D call. CDR3 length equals 13 residues. The germline V gene encodes CDR1 SGHRS and CDR2 YFSETQ. V lost 4 bases to trimming and J lost 0 bases, with 7 bases between them. CDR3 sequence (DNA): TGCGCCAGCAGCGGCAGCCCTAACTATGGCTACACCTTC. Translating gives CASSGSPNYGYTF.

The V gene is TRBV6-1, the J gene TRBJ2-5, with D perhaps being TRBD1 or TRBD2 (6 bases each). V was trimmed by 2 bases and J by 2 bases, leaving 12 bases between them. The V gene's germline CDR1 is MNHNS and CDR2 SASEGT. CDR3 length: 15 amino acids. In DNA, the CDR3 is TGTGCCAGCAGTGAATGGGGGGCCAGGCAAGAGACCCAGTACTTC. Protein: CASSEWGARQETQYF.